What follows are 6 T cell receptor beta chains derived from one specimen sequenced in a study of T cell changes during pregnancy in multiple sclerosis. TCRdb keeps only in-frame clones here, not all; method: immunoSEQ multiplex PCR. The data contain some 51,000 clones, around 92% of them singletons. The specimen comprised CD8+ T cells from peripheral blood mononuclear cells, sampled in the first trimester of pregnancy. The receptor source for this set is a female donor with multiple sclerosis, enrolled in a pregnancy study.

The genes are TRBV7-9 and TRBJ2-5, with TRBD2 matching 8 bases. In germline, CDR1 is SEHNR, CDR2 FQNEAQ (reference sequence). The CDR3 sequence is 15 residues long. Losses at the gene ends were 1 base for V and 5 bases for J; bases not matched to a gene: 6. This CDR3 is CASSLGRGVLETQYF. The CDR3 DNA reads TGTGCCAGCAGCTTAGGGCGGGGGGTATTGGAGACCCAGTACTTC.

V and J are TRBV4-1 and TRBJ2-7; TRBD1 aligns across 9 bases. CDR1 and CDR2 (germline): MGHRA, YSYEKL. V was pared by 2 bases and J by 6 bases, with 5 bases of the junction left unmatched. The CDR3 consists of 14 residues. In DNA, the CDR3 is TGCGCCAGCAGCCAAAGACAGGGGGAGGGCGAGCAGTACTTC. It is translated as CASSQRQGEGEQYF.

CDR3: CASSPGQGRQQETQYF. The CDR3, as DNA: TGTGCCAGCAGTCCTGGACAGGGGAGACAACAAGAGACCCAGTACTTC. This chain links TRBV28 with TRBJ2-5; 9 bases are a match to TRBD1. V gave up 5 bases and J gave up 2 bases; unmatched junction bases: 9. From germline, CDR1 is MDHEN and CDR2 SYDVKM. This CDR3 is 16 amino acids long. Full variable domain (missing parts from reference TRBV28 and TRBJ2-5): DVKVTQSSRYLVKRTGEKVFLECVQDMDHENMFWYRQDPGLGLRLIYFSYDVKMKEKGDIPEGYSVSREKKERFSLILESASTNQTSMYLCASSPGQGRQQETQYFGPGTRLLVL.

The chain is built from TRBV27 and TRBJ1-1; 9 bases are a match to TRBD1. V trimming: 2 bases; J trimming: 4 bases; junction bases outside the gene matches: 5. The CDR3 runs to 15 residues. CDR1 and CDR2 from the germline V gene are MNHEY and SMNVEV (reference sequence). CDR3 protein: CASSLGDRVSTEAFF. CDR3 in DNA: TGTGCCAGCAGTTTAGGGGACAGGGTGAGCACTGAAGCTTTCTTT.

CDR3 in DNA: TGTGCCAGCTCAATCGATCTCCTCGGGGGGGCCACCTACGAGCAGTACTTC. Encoded protein: CASSIDLLGGATYEQYF. V gene TRBV2 combines with J gene TRBJ2-7, with TRBD2 matching over 8 bases. V gave up 8 bases and J gave up 2 bases; unmatched junction bases: 17. In germline, CDR1 is SNHLY, CDR2 FYNNEI. This CDR3 has 17 residues. Complete variable domain (other parts from reference TRBV2 and TRBJ2-7): EPEVTQTPSHQVTQMGQEVILRCVPISNHLYFYWYRQILGQKVEFLVSFYNNEISEKSEIFDDQFSVERPDGSNFTLKIRSTKLEDSAMYFCASSIDLLGGATYEQYFGPGTRLTVT.

V is TRBV27 and J is TRBJ2-2; 8 nucleotides agree with TRBD2. V gave up 6 bases and J gave up 0 bases; unmatched junction bases: 9. The germline gives CDR1 MNHEY, CDR2 SMNVEV (reference sequence). This CDR3 contains 17 residues. Here the CDR3 DNA reads TGTGCCAGCAGCTTCTCTACTAGCGGCGCGAACACCGGGGAGCTGTTTTTT. Amino acids: CASSFSTSGANTGELFF.